The next 23 T cell receptor beta chains were all read from a single sample in a study of blood T cell repertoires in COVID-19. Sequencing used immunoSEQ multiplex PCR; TCRdb keeps in-frame clones, though not all of them. The sample yields approximately 270,000 clones, 80% to 90% seen once. Material for sequencing was PBMCs or T cells enriched from blood (not recorded which). Every receptor here comes from a woman in her thirties with acute COVID-19.

V and J are TRBV30 and TRBJ2-3; a weak D match, TRBD2 (6 bases). The CDR3 sequence is 14 residues long. Looked up from germline, CDR1 is GTSNPN and CDR2 is SVGIG (reference sequence). The V and J ends lost 1 base and 2 bases respectively, with 10 bases between them. In nucleotides, the CDR3 is TGTGCCTGGAGTGAATCGGGGGTCACAGATACGCAGTATTTT. It yields the protein CAWSESGVTDTQYF.

The chain couples TRBV24-1 to TRBJ2-7; TRBD2 matches 13 bases. Germline CDR1 KGHDR, CDR2 SFDVKD. V lost 3 bases and J lost 7; bases outside the gene matches: 5. The CDR3 is 15 residues long. CDR3 bases: TGTGCCACCAGTGATCCCGGGACTAGCGGGAATGAGCAGTACTTC. Amino acids: CATSDPGTSGNEQYF.

The chain combines TRBV5-1 with TRBJ2-1; 9 nucleotides line up with TRBD2. The trim removed 4 bases at V and 0 bases at J, leaving 11 bases unmatched. Germline assignment: CDR1 SGHRS and CDR2 YFSETQ. The CDR3 covers 18 residues. The CDR3 DNA sequence: TGCGCCAGCAGCCGAGGACCTAGCGGGATAAGCTCCTACAATGAGCAGTTCTTC. Translation: CASSRGPSGISSYNEQFF.

J is TRBJ2-1 and V is TRBV19; possible D gene TRBD1, 5 bases. V lost 2 bases, J lost 0 bases, and 17 bases lay in between. Looked up from germline, CDR1 is LNHDA and CDR2 is SQIVND (reference sequence). The CDR3 is made up of 18 amino acids. CDR3 protein: CASSISPRDRSSYNEQFF. The CDR3 coding sequence is TGTGCCAGTAGTATATCCCCCCGCGACAGAAGCTCCTACAATGAGCAGTTCTTC.

The V call is TRBV18, the J call TRBJ2-1; D possibly corresponds to TRBD1 (5 bases). V lost 0 bases to trimming and J lost 6 bases, with 12 bases between them. Germline CDR1 reads KGHSH; CDR2 reads LQKENI. This CDR3 spans 15 amino acids. CDR3 bases: TGTGCCAGCTCACCACCGACGACAGAAATCAATGAGCAGTTCTTC. It encodes CASSPPTTEINEQFF.

The chain has TRBV11-2 and TRBJ1-2, with D unclear. CDR1 and CDR2 (germline): SGHAT, FQNNGV. V lost 5 bases to trimming and J lost 6 bases, with 19 bases between them. This CDR3 has 15 amino acids. CDR3 residues: CASSPSTRRRDGYTF. The CDR3 region has the DNA TGTGCCAGCAGCCCCAGTACACGACGGAGGGATGGCTACACCTTC.

Only one count was recorded for this clone. This chain links TRBV7-6 with TRBJ2-7; 8 nucleotides align to TRBD2. The CDR3 runs to 15 residues. Germline V gene sequence: CDR1 SGHVS, CDR2 FNYEAQ. Germline trimming cut 1 base from V and 2 bases from J; bases unmatched to any gene: 4. The CDR3 here is CASSLVGRGTYEQYF. In DNA, the CDR3 is TGTGCCAGCAGCTTAGTCGGGAGGGGAACCTACGAGCAGTACTTC.

The V call is TRBV28, the J call TRBJ1-5; D not resolved. Per the germline V gene, CDR1 is MDHEN and CDR2 is SYDVKM. The CDR3 length is 12 residues. V gave up 1 base and J gave up 13 bases, with 11 bases separating them. The CDR3 nucleotides are TGTGCCAGCAGTTTATATCTGGCAGATCAGCATTTT. Protein: CASSLYLADQHF.

The chain links TRBV29-1 to TRBJ2-1; D remains ambiguous. Between the trimmed V and J ends, which lost 5 bases and 0 bases, there was a span of 11 bases. CDR1 is SQVTM, CDR2 ANQGSEA, per germline. The CDR3 loop spans 14 amino acids. The CDR3 region has the DNA TGCAGCGTTACTATAATAAACTCCTACAATGAGCAGTTCTTC. This codes for CSVTIINSYNEQFF.

The rearrangement uses TRBV23-1 and TRBJ1-4; tentatively, D is TRBD1 (6 bases). TRBV23-1 is an open reading frame whose function is uncertain. The CDR3 runs 16 residues. Between the trimmed V and J ends, which lost 3 bases and 4 bases, there was a span of 15 bases. DNA of the CDR3: TGCGCCAGCAGTCAGCTCAGGGGCAGGGGTAATGAAAAACTGTTTTTT. As protein: CASSQLRGRGNEKLFF.

The chain carries TRBV7-8 and TRBJ1-6; D remains unclear. V was pared by 0 bases and J by 10 bases, with 13 bases between. Germline CDR1 is SGHVS and CDR2 is FQNEAQ. This CDR3 has 15 amino acids. The CDR3 region is CASSLADTDNSPLHF. Here the CDR3 DNA reads TGTGCCAGCAGCTTAGCCGACACCGACAACTCACCCCTCCACTTT.

The chain employs TRBV29-1 and TRBJ1-3; no clear D gene. Germline CDR1 SQVTM, CDR2 ANQGSEA. Trimming stripped 2 bases from V and 0 bases from J, with 8 bases between. The CDR3 is 14 amino acids. The DNA of the CDR3 is TGCAGCGTTGAAAGACGGAGCTCTGGAAACACCATATATTTT. Protein: CSVERRSSGNTIYF. Using reference TRBV29-1 and TRBJ1-3 for the parts outside the CDR3, the full variable domain is SAVISQKPSRDICQRGTSLTIQCQVDSQVTMMFWYRQQPGQSLTLIATANQGSEATYESGFVIDKFPISRPNLTFSTLTVSNMSPEDSSIYLCSVERRSSGNTIYFGEGSWLTVV.

The chain has TRBV9 and TRBJ1-6; D is perhaps TRBD1 (5 bases). V gave up 4 bases and J gave up 5 bases, with 10 bases separating them. This CDR3 is 14 amino acids long. The germline gives CDR1 SGDLS, CDR2 YYNGEE. The CDR3: CASSRTSDNSPLHF. CDR3 sequence (DNA): TGTGCCAGCAGCAGGACATCGGATAATTCACCCCTCCACTTT.

The chain is built from TRBV7-3 and TRBJ2-4, with D uncertain. The V end was cut by 3 bases, the J end by 4 bases, with 16 bases between. CDR3 length: 16 amino acids. Germline V gives CDR1 SGHTA, CDR2 FQGTGA. The CDR3 loop is CASSFSRNYAKNIQYF. CDR3 nucleotides: TGTGCCAGCAGCTTTAGTAGGAACTACGCTAAAAACATTCAGTACTTC.

The J gene is TRBJ2-2, the V gene TRBV24-1; D may be TRBD2 (6 bases). The V end was cut by 4 bases, the J end by 2 bases, with 16 bases between. The CDR3 runs 17 residues. The germline V gene has CDR1 KGHDR and CDR2 SFDVKD. In DNA, the CDR3 is TGTGCCACCAGTGACCGGGGACTGGCCGTTAACACCGGGGAGCTGTTTTTT. Amino acid sequence: CATSDRGLAVNTGELFF.

This chain uses TRBV6-5 with TRBJ2-7; possible D gene TRBD2, 7 bases. V was shortened by 7 bases and J by 2 bases, with 15 bases between the two germline ends. Germline V gene lookup returns CDR1 MNHEY and CDR2 SVGAGI. The CDR3 is 14 residues long. The CDR3 here is CASTPAGAAYEQYF. The CDR3 bases are TGTGCCAGCACTCCCGCGGGGGCGGCCTACGAGCAGTACTTC.

The table lists this clone with a count of one. V usage is TRBV2 and J usage is TRBJ2-1, with 14 positions matching TRBD2. Germline V gives CDR1 SNHLY, CDR2 FYNNEI. The CDR3 length is 14 residues. V was pared by 7 bases and J by 7 bases, with 3 bases of the junction left unmatched. In DNA, the CDR3 is TGTGCCAGCAAACGGACTAGCGGGGGGAATGAGCAGTTCTTC. Its translation is CASKRTSGGNEQFF.

The V call is TRBV11-2, the J call TRBJ1-2; D remains ambiguous. CDR3 length: 15 residues. In germline, CDR1 is SGHAT, CDR2 FQNNGV. Trimming cost V 0 bases and J 8 bases, with 16 bases left between them. The CDR3 DNA reads as TGTGCCAGCAGCTTAGATCGCGGGGAGGTTTGGGGCTACACCTTC. This translates into CASSLDRGEVWGYTF. The full variable domain, with the rest looked up from reference TRBV11-2 and TRBJ1-2, is EAGVAQSPRYKIIEKRQSVAFWCNPISGHATLYWYQQILGQGPKLLIQFQNNGVVDDSQLPKDRFSAERLKGVDSTLKIQPAKLEDSAVYLCASSLDRGEVWGYTFGSGTRLTVV.

This clone occurred once. The V call is TRBV5-4, the J call TRBJ2-2; the match to TRBD1 covers 9 bases. V lost 0 bases, J lost 7 bases, and 7 bases stayed unmatched. The CDR3 has 16 amino acids. CDR1 and CDR2 (germline): SGHNT, YYREEE (reference sequence). CDR3 in DNA: TGTGCCAGCAGCTTGGGTACAGGGGGCGCAGGCGGGGAGCTGTTTTTT. This codes for CASSLGTGGAGGELFF.

This chain uses TRBV27 with TRBJ1-4, with D perhaps TRBD1 (6 bases). Germline V gene data show CDR1 as MNHEY and CDR2 as SMNVEV (reference sequence). V lost 10 bases, J lost 3 bases, and 9 bases lay in between. The CDR3 has 12 amino acids. In nucleotides, the CDR3 is TGTGCCACCAGGACAGCTAATGAAAAACTGTTTTTT. This encodes CATRTANEKLFF.

This sequence joins TRBV7-9 and TRBJ2-1; no firm D call. Trimming stripped 4 bases from V and 8 bases from J, with 18 bases between. The length of the CDR3 is 15 residues. Germline CDR1 is SEHNR and CDR2 is FQNEAQ (reference sequence). The CDR3 DNA sequence: TGTGCCAGCAGCTCCCGGAATAGTCTCAGCGATGAGCAGTTCTTC. Its protein product is CASSSRNSLSDEQFF. Full variable domain (rest looked up from reference TRBV7-9 and TRBJ2-1): DTGVSQNPRHKITKRGQNVTFRCDPISEHNRLYWYRQTLGQGPEFLTYFQNEAQLEKSRLLSDRFSAERPKGSFSTLEIQRTEQGDSAMYLCASSSRNSLSDEQFFGPGTRLTVL.

The genes are TRBV3-1 (or the pseudogene TRBV3-2) and TRBJ2-5; TRBD2 agrees at 10 bases. Germline assignment: CDR1 LGHDT and CDR2 YNNKEL (reference sequence). CDR3 length: 16 amino acids. V trimming: 1 base; J trimming: 2 bases; junction bases outside the gene matches: 4. This CDR3 is CASSQGGAGGQETQYF. CDR3 DNA sequence: TGTGCCAGCAGCCAAGGGGGAGCGGGAGGGCAAGAGACCCAGTACTTC.

The chain joins TRBV28 to TRBJ2-7; 9 bases line up with TRBD2. This CDR3 region has 15 residues. The V segment lost 6 bases and the J segment 5 bases; nucleotides outside the gene matches: 11. Germline assignment: CDR1 MDHEN and CDR2 SYDVKM. For the CDR3, the DNA is TGTGCCAGCAGCAGCGCCGCGGGAGGGCGGCACGAGCAGTACTTC. Its translation is CASSSAAGGRHEQYF.